This TCR beta chain is drawn from a study of technical replicates of blood from a handful of donors. Some clones are missing from TCRdb's copy, which holds only in-frame ones; the method was immunoSEQ multiplex PCR. The sample holds 75,000 to 85,000 clones, approximately 94% seen once. The CDR3 is 17 residues long. V lost 1 base and J 0 bases, leaving 13 bases between the germline ends. Germline assignment: CDR1 SGHVS and CDR2 FQNEAQ. V and J are TRBV7-8 and TRBJ1-5; D gene uncertain. The receptor's source is a human donor in good health. Material: T cells isolated from PBMCs. CDR3 sequence reads: CASSLDAGFVSNQPQHF. The CDR3 bases are TGTGCCAGCAGCTTAGATGCGGGGTTCGTTAGCAATCAGCCCCAGCATTTT.